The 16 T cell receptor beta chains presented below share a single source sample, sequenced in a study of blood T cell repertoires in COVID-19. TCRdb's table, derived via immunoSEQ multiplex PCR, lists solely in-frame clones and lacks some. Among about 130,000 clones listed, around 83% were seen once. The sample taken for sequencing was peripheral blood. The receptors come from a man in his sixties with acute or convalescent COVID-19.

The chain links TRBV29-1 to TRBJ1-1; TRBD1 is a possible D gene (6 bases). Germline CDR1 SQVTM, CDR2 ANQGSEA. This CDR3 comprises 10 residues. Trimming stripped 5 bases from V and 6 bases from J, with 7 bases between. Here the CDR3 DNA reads TGCAGCGTTCCAGGGGCTGAAGCTTTCTTT. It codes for CSVPGAEAFF.

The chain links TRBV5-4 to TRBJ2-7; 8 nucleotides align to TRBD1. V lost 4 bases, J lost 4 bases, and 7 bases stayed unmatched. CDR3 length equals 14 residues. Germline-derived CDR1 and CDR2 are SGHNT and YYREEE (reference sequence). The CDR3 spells CASSLTGVAYEQYF. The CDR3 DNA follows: TGTGCCAGCAGCCTGACAGGGGTAGCTTACGAGCAGTACTTC.

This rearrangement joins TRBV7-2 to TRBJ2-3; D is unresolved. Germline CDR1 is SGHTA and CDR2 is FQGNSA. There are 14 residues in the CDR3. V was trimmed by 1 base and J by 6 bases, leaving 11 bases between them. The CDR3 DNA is TGTGCCAGCAGCTTAGAGCCTCTGATGGATACGCAGTATTTT. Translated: CASSLEPLMDTQYF.

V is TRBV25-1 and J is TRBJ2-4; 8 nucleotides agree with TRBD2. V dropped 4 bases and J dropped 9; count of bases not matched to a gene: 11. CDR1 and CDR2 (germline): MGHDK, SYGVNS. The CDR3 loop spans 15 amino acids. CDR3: CASSATSGPGGIQYF. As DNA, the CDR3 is TGTGCCAGCAGTGCTACTAGCGGTCCCGGGGGCATTCAGTACTTC. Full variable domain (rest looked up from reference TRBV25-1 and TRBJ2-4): EADIYQTPRYLVIGTGKKITLECSQTMGHDKMYWYQQDPGMELHLIHYSYGVNSTEKGDLSSESTVSRIRTEHFPLTLESARPSHTSQYLCASSATSGPGGIQYFGAGTRLSVL.

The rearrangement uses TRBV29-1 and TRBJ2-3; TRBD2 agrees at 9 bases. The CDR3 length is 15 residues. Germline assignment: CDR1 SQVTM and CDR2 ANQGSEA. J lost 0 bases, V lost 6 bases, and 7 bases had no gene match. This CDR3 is CSVGNSGSSTDTQYF. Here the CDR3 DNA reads TGCAGCGTCGGGAATAGCGGGAGCAGCACAGATACGCAGTATTTT.

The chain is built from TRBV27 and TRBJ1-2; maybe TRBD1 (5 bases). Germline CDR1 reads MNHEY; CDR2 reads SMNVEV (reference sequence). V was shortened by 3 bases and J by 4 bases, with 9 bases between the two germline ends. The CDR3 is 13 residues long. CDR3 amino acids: CASSFRGTYGYTF. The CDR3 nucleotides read TGTGCCAGCAGTTTCCGGGGGACCTATGGCTACACCTTC.

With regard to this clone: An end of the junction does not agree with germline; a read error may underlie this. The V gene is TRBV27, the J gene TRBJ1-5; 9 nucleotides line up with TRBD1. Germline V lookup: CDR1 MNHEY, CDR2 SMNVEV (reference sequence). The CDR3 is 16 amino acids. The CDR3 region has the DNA TGCCCTTTGGGGACAGGGCCCCCCTATAGCAATCAGCCCCAGCATTTT. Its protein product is CPLGTGPPYSNQPQHF.

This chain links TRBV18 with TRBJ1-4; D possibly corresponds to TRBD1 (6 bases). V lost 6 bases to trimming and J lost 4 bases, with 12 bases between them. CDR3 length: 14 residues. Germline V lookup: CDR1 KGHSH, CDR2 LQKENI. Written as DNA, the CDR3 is TGTGCCAGCTCCCGCAGGGGACATAATGAAAAACTGTTTTTT. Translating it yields CASSRRGHNEKLFF.

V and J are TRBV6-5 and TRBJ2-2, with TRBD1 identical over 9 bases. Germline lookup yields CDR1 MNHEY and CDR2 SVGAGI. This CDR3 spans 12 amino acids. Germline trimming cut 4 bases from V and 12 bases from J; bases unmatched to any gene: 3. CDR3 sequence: CASSSGQGKLFF. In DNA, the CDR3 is TGTGCCAGCAGTTCCGGACAGGGGAAGCTGTTTTTT.

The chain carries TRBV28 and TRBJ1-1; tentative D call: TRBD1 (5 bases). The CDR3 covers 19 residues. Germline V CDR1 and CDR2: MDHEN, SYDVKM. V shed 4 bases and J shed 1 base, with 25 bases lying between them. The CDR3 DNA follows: TGTGCCAGCAGTTCCCTGGAGGGGTCCTTGTGGGGAGGGAACACTGAAGCTTTCTTT. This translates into CASSSLEGSLWGGNTEAFF.

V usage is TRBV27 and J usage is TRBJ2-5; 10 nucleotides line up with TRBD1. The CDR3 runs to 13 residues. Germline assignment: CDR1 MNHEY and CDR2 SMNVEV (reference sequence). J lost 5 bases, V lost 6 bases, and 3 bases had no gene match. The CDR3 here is CASRRDRGETQYF. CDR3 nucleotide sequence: TGTGCCAGCAGACGGGACAGGGGCGAGACCCAGTACTTC.

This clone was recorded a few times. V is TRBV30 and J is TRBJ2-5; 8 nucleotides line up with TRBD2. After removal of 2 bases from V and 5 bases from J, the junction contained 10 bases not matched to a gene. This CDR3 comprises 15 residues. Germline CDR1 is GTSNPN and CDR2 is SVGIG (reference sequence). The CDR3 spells CAWSMAGGLGETQYF. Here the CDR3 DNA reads TGTGCCTGGAGTATGGCGGGAGGTTTGGGGGAGACCCAGTACTTC.

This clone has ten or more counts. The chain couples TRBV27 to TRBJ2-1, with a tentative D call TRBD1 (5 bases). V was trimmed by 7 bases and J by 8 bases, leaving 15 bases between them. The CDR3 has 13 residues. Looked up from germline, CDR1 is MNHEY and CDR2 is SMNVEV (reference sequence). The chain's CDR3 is CASTSPDNDEQFF. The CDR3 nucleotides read TGTGCCAGCACCTCTCCGGACAACGATGAGCAGTTCTTC.

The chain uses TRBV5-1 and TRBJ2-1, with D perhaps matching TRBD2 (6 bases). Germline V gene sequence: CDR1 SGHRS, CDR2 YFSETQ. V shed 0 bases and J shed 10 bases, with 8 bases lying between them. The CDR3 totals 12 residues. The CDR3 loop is CASSLVGGEQFF. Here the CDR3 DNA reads TGCGCCAGCAGCTTGGTGGGGGGAGAGCAGTTCTTC.

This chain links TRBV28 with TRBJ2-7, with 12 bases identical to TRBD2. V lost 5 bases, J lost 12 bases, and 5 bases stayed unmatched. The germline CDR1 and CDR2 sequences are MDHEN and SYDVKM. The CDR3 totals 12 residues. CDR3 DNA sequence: TGTGCCAGCAGTGTACTAGCGGGAGGTGGGTACTTC. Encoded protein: CASSVLAGGGYF.

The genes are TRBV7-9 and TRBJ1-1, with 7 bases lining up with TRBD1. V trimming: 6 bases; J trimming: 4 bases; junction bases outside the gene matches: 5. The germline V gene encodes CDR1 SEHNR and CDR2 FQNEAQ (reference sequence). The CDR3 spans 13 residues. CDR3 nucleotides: TGTGCCAGCAGACCACAGGGGACCACTGAAGCTTTCTTT. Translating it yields CASRPQGTTEAFF. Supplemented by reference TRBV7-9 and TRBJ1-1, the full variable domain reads DTGVSQNPRHKITKRGQNVTFRCDPISEHNRLYWYRQTLGQGPEFLTYFQNEAQLEKSRLLSDRFSAERPKGSFSTLEIQRTEQGDSAMYLCASRPQGTTEAFFGQGTRLTVV.